These 8 T cell receptor beta chains came from one sample sequenced in a study of blood T cell repertoires in COVID-19. Generated by immunoSEQ multiplex PCR, the TCRdb table keeps only in-frame clones and is missing some. The sample holds some 250,000 clones; around 80% are singletons and the top ten take 4.2%. The sample consisted of peripheral blood. The receptors here all came from a man in his sixties with acute or convalescent COVID-19.

This sequence joins TRBV27 and TRBJ2-7, with 11 bases matching TRBD1. The V gene's germline CDR1 is MNHEY and CDR2 SMNVEV (reference sequence). The CDR3 has 15 residues. J was trimmed by 3 bases and V by 4 bases; bases with no gene match: 5. DNA of the CDR3: TGTGCCAGCAGTTGGGGGACAGGGGGGGACTACGAGCAGTACTTC. The encoded protein is CASSWGTGGDYEQYF.

The table lists this clone with a count of one. The genes are TRBV5-1 and TRBJ2-3; the D gene is possibly TRBD2 (6 bases). The CDR3 sequence is 13 residues long. Germline V gives CDR1 SGHRS, CDR2 YFSETQ. V was cut by 5 bases and J by 0 bases, with 7 bases left in between. The CDR3 DNA reads TGCGCCAGCAGGGCGGGGAGCACAGATACGCAGTATTTT. Its protein is CASRAGSTDTQYF.

This clone was observed a handful of times. CDR3 region: CASSQDRIGRGAGRSGANVLTF. CDR3 nucleotide sequence: TGCGCCAGCAGCCAAGATCGCATCGGGAGGGGAGCGGGACGCTCTGGGGCCAACGTCCTGACTTTC. V is TRBV4-3 and J is TRBJ2-6; 8 positions agree with TRBD2. The CDR3 consists of 22 residues. With 0 bases clipped from V and 0 bases from J, the junction kept 16 bases outside the gene matches. Looked up from germline, CDR1 is LGHNA and CDR2 is YSLEER.

Comment on this clone: Other nucleotide sequences from this sample produce the same CDR3. The chain has TRBV7-9 and TRBJ1-1; TRBD1 is a possible D gene (5 bases). The length of the CDR3 is 14 residues. V gave up 3 bases and J gave up 2 bases, with 10 bases separating them. CDR1 SEHNR and CDR2 FQNEAQ come from the germline V gene (reference sequence). The CDR3 DNA is TGTGCCAGCAGCTTGGGCCAGGGTAACACTGAAGCTTTCTTT. As protein: CASSLGQGNTEAFF.

The chain recombines TRBV6-5 with TRBJ2-7; 10 bases map to TRBD1. Germline CDR1 MNHEY, CDR2 SVGAGI. V was pared by 6 bases and J by 2 bases, with 7 bases of the junction left unmatched. The length of the CDR3 is 15 residues. The CDR3 DNA follows: TGTGCCAGCAGACTAAGGACAGGGGGTCCCTACGAGCAGTACTTC. This sequence encodes CASRLRTGGPYEQYF.

The CDR3 nucleotides are TGTGCCAGCAGCCCGACAGGGGGAGTTGAAGCTTTCTTT. Encoded protein: CASSPTGGVEAFF. The chain is built from TRBV7-3 and TRBJ1-1, with 9 bases identical to TRBD1. Germline V CDR1 and CDR2: SGHTA, FQGTGA. Unmatched junction bases numbered 5, after V lost 5 bases and J lost 7 bases. CDR3 length equals 13 residues.

This chain links TRBV28 with TRBJ1-4, with TRBD1 matching 8 bases. Trimming removed 5 bases from V and 8 bases from J; junction bases left unmatched: 10. This CDR3 is 15 amino acids long. The germline gives CDR1 MDHEN, CDR2 SYDVKM. CDR3 amino acids: CASSPTDRVGEKLFF. The CDR3, as DNA: TGTGCCAGCAGTCCGACGGACAGGGTTGGGGAAAAACTGTTTTTT.

This chain uses TRBV4-1 with TRBJ2-5, with TRBD1 as a possible D gene (6 bases). The CDR3 extends over 15 amino acids. Per germline, CDR1 MGHRA and CDR2 YSYEKL. Trimming removed 4 bases at V and 2 bases at J, with 14 bases between. CDR3 amino acids: CASSPSGQTQETQYF. DNA for the CDR3: TGCGCCAGCAGCCCCTCCGGACAGACTCAAGAGACCCAGTACTTC.